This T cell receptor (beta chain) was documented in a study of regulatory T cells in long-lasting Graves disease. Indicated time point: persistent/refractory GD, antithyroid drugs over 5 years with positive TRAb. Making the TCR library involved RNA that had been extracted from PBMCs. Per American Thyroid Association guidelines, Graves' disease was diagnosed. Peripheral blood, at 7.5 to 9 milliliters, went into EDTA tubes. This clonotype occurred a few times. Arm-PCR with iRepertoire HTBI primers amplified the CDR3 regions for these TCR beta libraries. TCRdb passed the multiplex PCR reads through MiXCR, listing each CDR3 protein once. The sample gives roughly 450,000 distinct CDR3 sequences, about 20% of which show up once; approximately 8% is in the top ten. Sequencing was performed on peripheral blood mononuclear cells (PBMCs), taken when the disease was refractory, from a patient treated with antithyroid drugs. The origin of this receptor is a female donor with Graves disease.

The CDR3 DNA reads as TGTGCCTGGATGGCAAAGCCAGGAAGGGGCACTGAAGCTTTCTTT. Translated: CAWMAKPGRGTEAFF. The chain links TRBV30 to TRBJ1-1; D possibly corresponds to TRBD1 (5 bases). The CDR3 totals 15 residues. The V end was cut by 4 bases, the J end by 4 bases, with 19 bases between. Germline values: CDR1 GTSNPN, CDR2 SVGIG (reference sequence).